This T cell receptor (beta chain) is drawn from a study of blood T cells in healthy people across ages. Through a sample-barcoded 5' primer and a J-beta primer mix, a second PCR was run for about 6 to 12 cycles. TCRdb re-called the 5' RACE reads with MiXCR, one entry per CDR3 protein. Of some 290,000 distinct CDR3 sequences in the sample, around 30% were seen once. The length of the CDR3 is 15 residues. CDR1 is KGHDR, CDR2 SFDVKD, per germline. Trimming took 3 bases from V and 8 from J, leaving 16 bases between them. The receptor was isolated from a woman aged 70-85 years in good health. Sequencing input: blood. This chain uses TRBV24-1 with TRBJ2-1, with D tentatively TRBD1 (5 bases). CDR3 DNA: TGTGCCACCAGTGATCGGCAGGGAATTGTTGATGAGCAGTTCTTC. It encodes CATSDRQGIVDEQFF.